What follows are 23 T cell receptor beta chains derived from one specimen sequenced in a study of shared clonotypes between healthy human individuals. Method: immunoSEQ multiplex PCR; TCRdb's copy keeps in-frame clones and lacks some. The data contain under 2,500,000 clones, 95% of them singletons. Input material: naive CD4+ T cells sorted from blood. Stated subset: CD45RA+ positively selected. The source of these receptors is a man younger than 35 in good health.

The chain employs TRBV30 and TRBJ1-3, with D perhaps TRBD1 (6 bases). Germline lookup yields CDR1 GTSNPN and CDR2 SVGIG (reference sequence). The ends were cut back, 2 bases at V and 0 bases at J, with 17 bases in the middle. This CDR3 is built from 17 residues. Here the CDR3 reads CAWSTNRDIRSGNTIYF. CDR3 DNA: TGTGCCTGGAGTACGAACCGGGACATCCGCTCTGGAAACACCATATATTTT.

The chain links TRBV19 to TRBJ1-1; D remains unclear. The V gene lost 4 bases and the J gene lost 3 bases, with 12 bases spanning the gap. The germline gives CDR1 LNHDA, CDR2 SQIVND (reference sequence). The CDR3 is made up of 14 amino acids. The CDR3 here is CASSNGLLYTEAFF. The CDR3 DNA is TGTGCCAGTAGTAATGGTTTGCTATACACTGAAGCTTTCTTT.

There are a few counts of this clone. This chain uses TRBV11-2 with TRBJ1-6, with TRBD1 identical over 7 bases. Germline V lookup: CDR1 SGHAT, CDR2 FQNNGV. V trimming: 0 bases; J trimming: 15 bases; junction bases outside the gene matches: 5. The CDR3 runs 13 residues. The CDR3 reads CASSLDLGQRLHF. In nucleotides, the CDR3 is TGTGCCAGCAGCTTAGATCTGGGACAGCGCCTCCACTTT.

The CDR3, as DNA: TGTGCCAGCAGCTTACAGGGGCTCGATGACTACAATGAGCAGTTCTTC. It yields the protein CASSLQGLDDYNEQFF. V and J are TRBV12-1 and TRBJ2-1; TRBD1 is the table's D call, not checked against the DNA. TRBV12-1 is described as a pseudogene. The CDR3 consists of 16 residues.

This chain joins TRBV5-4 and TRBJ1-5; D unclear. Germline V gives CDR1 SGHNT, CDR2 YYREEE (reference sequence). CDR3 length: 16 amino acids. Trimming cost V 4 bases and J 0 bases, with 14 bases left between them. CDR3 sequence reads: CASSDDGDYSNQPQHF. The DNA for the CDR3 is TGTGCCAGCAGCGATGACGGTGATTATAGCAATCAGCCCCAGCATTTT.

The chain has TRBV18 and TRBJ1-5; D not resolved. Trimming stripped 1 base from V and 6 bases from J, with 10 bases between. This CDR3 region has 14 residues. Germline values: CDR1 KGHSH, CDR2 LQKENI. In DNA form, the CDR3 reads TGTGCCAGCTCACCACAGGGCCTCGCTCAGCCCCAGCATTTT. Amino acid sequence: CASSPQGLAQPQHF.

The chain is built from TRBV6-5 and TRBJ2-7; perhaps D is TRBD1 or TRBD2 (5 bases each). The ends were cut back, 6 bases at V and 7 bases at J, with 19 bases in the middle. This CDR3 is built from 14 residues. The germline V gene encodes CDR1 MNHEY and CDR2 SVGAGI. The CDR3 nucleotides are TGTGCCAGCAGCTCGGGCCGAGGGGATGGTGAGCAGTACTTC. Translation: CASSSGRGDGEQYF.

This chain connects TRBV5-4 to TRBJ2-7; the D is unclear. Germline CDR1 SGHNT, CDR2 YYREEE (reference sequence). The ends were cut back, 2 bases at V and 7 bases at J, with 13 bases in the middle. This CDR3 region has 13 residues. The chain's CDR3 is CASSFGGLIEQYF. The CDR3 DNA reads TGTGCCAGCAGCTTCGGCGGATTAATAGAGCAGTACTTC. The complete variable domain, with remaining parts taken from reference TRBV5-4 and TRBJ2-7, reads ETGVTQSPTHLIKTRGQQVTLRCSSQSGHNTVSWYQQALGQGPQFIFQYYREEENGRGNFPPRFSGLQFPNYSSELNVNALELDDSALYLCASSFGGLIEQYFGPGTRLTVT.

The chain joins TRBV7-6 to TRBJ2-2, with TRBD1 matching 9 bases. The CDR3 is made up of 16 amino acids. Germline loops: CDR1 SGHVS, CDR2 FNYEAQ. Germline trimming cut 1 base from V and 4 bases from J; bases unmatched to any gene: 4. The CDR3 DNA reads as TGTGCCAGCAGCTTAGTAGGGACAGGGTCCACCGGGGAGCTGTTTTTT. It translates to CASSLVGTGSTGELFF.

Details on this clone: Other DNA sequences in the sample encode the same CDR3. V and J are TRBV18 and TRBJ2-1; 9 nucleotides line up with TRBD2. The J segment lost 0 bases and the V segment lost 4 bases, leaving 4 bases of the junction unmatched. The CDR3 is 16 amino acids. Germline CDR1 KGHSH, CDR2 LQKENI. The CDR3 coding sequence is TGTGCCAGCTCACTTCTAGCGGGAAGCTCCTACAATGAGCAGTTCTTC. It translates to CASSLLAGSSYNEQFF.

Worth noting for this clone: This sample includes further DNA sequences coding for the same CDR3. The chain has TRBV7-9 and TRBJ2-7, with 8 positions matching TRBD2. The germline V gene has CDR1 SEHNR and CDR2 FQNEAQ (reference sequence). The trim removed 3 bases at V and 1 base at J, leaving 5 bases unmatched. The CDR3 runs to 15 residues. The DNA for the CDR3 is TGTGCCAGCAGCTTGGGAGCGGGGGTATCCTACGAGCAGTACTTC. This codes for CASSLGAGVSYEQYF.

The V call is TRBV4-3, the J call TRBJ2-2; 11 nucleotides line up with TRBD1. CDR1 is LGHNA, CDR2 YSLEER, per germline. This CDR3 is 16 amino acids long. The trim removed 1 base at V and 5 bases at J, leaving 3 bases unmatched. CDR3 DNA sequence: TGCGCCAGCAGCCAAGGGAGGGACAGGGGGACCGGGGAGCTGTTTTTT. Translation: CASSQGRDRGTGELFF.

This sequence joins TRBV10-2 and TRBJ2-7; 12 nucleotides align to TRBD2. This CDR3 region has 14 residues. Germline V gene lookup returns CDR1 WSHSY and CDR2 SAAADI. V was clipped by 8 bases and J by 3 bases; unmatched bases: 5. The DNA for the CDR3 is TGCGCCAGCCGATTGACTAGCGGGAGCTACGAGCAGTACTTC. Its translation is CASRLTSGSYEQYF.

The rearrangement links TRBV11-3 to TRBJ2-1, with TRBD2 matching 12 bases. Germline CDR1 SGHNT, CDR2 YENEEA. CDR3 length: 16 amino acids. V was clipped by 2 bases and J by 4 bases; unmatched bases: 3. This CDR3 reads CASSLRLAGGYNEQFF. The CDR3 bases are TGTGCCAGCAGCTTAAGGCTAGCGGGGGGGTACAATGAGCAGTTCTTC.

This chain links TRBV28 with TRBJ2-5; TRBD1 matches at 8 bases. CDR1 is MDHEN and CDR2 is SYDVKM in the germline V gene. This CDR3 region has 15 residues. The V segment lost 4 bases and the J segment 2 bases; nucleotides outside the gene matches: 6. CDR3 nucleotide sequence: TGTGCCAGCAGTTCGACCTGGGACAGGCAAGAGACCCAGTACTTC. Translation gives CASSSTWDRQETQYF.

The rearrangement uses TRBV19 and TRBJ2-7; D possibly corresponds to TRBD2 (7 bases). Germline loops: CDR1 LNHDA, CDR2 SQIVND (reference sequence). This CDR3 has 15 residues. V was cut by 5 bases and J by 1 base, with 15 bases left in between. CDR3 in DNA: TGTGCCAGTAGTCCTGCGGGGGCCCTATCCTACGAGCAGTACTTC. It specifies CASSPAGALSYEQYF.

The rearrangement uses TRBV19 and TRBJ1-1, with TRBD1 matching over 8 bases. The length of the CDR3 is 14 residues. Germline lookup yields CDR1 LNHDA and CDR2 SQIVND (reference sequence). V was pared by 9 bases and J by 8 bases, with 14 bases of the junction left unmatched. The CDR3 reads CASGTGGPSGEAFF. The CDR3 nucleotides read TGTGCCAGCGGGACAGGCGGTCCCTCGGGGGAAGCTTTCTTT.

This chain joins TRBV4-1 and TRBJ2-2; 9 bases agree with TRBD1. The junction had 1 base not matched to a gene; V was cut back by 0 bases and J by 5 bases. The CDR3 covers 15 residues. Per germline, CDR1 MGHRA and CDR2 YSYEKL. As DNA, the CDR3 is TGCGCCAGCAGCCAAGAGACAGGGGGTACCGGGGAGCTGTTTTTT. This translates into CASSQETGGTGELFF.

This clone was seen only once. The CDR3 reads CASSLGGIGNTIYF. The CDR3, as DNA: TGTGCCAGCAGCTTAGGGGGGATTGGAAACACCATATATTTT. This chain connects TRBV7-8 to TRBJ1-3, with D possibly TRBD1 on 5 matching bases. Germline CDR1 SGHVS, CDR2 FQNEAQ. CDR3 size: 14 residues. V was clipped by 1 base and J by 3 bases, with 7 bases between them.

This clone was picked up one time. This rearrangement joins TRBV9 to TRBJ1-2; a possible D gene is TRBD1 (5 bases). V dropped 2 bases and J dropped 1 base, with 9 bases sitting between them. This CDR3 region has 14 residues. CDR1 is SGDLS, CDR2 YYNGEE, per germline. CDR3 sequence reads: CASSVNQGNYGYTF. The CDR3 DNA is TGTGCCAGCAGCGTTAATCAGGGTAACTATGGCTACACCTTC.

The table lists this clone with a count of one. The chain links TRBV2 to TRBJ1-1, with 7 bases identical to TRBD1. The CDR3 runs to 16 residues. From germline, CDR1 is SNHLY and CDR2 FYNNEI. Trimming removed 5 bases from V and 0 bases from J; junction bases left unmatched: 9. The CDR3 DNA follows: TGTGCCAGCAGTCAGACAGGGACAATCATGAACACTGAAGCTTTCTTT. This sequence encodes CASSQTGTIMNTEAFF.

The rearrangement links TRBV10-1 to TRBJ1-6; D possibly corresponds to TRBD1 (5 bases). The CDR3 runs to 19 residues. Germline CDR1 and CDR2: WNHNN and SYGVQD (reference sequence). V was trimmed by 3 bases and J by 10 bases, leaving 28 bases between them. CDR3 loop: CASSERGVYSRGDPSPLHF. CDR3 DNA sequence: TGCGCCAGCAGTGAACGAGGGGTCTACAGTCGGGGGGATCCGTCACCCCTCCACTTT.

Concerning this clone: Other DNA sequences in this sample translate to the same CDR3. The chain combines TRBV7-2 with TRBJ2-7; D is possibly TRBD1 or TRBD2 (5 bases each). Germline CDR1 SGHTA, CDR2 FQGNSA. This CDR3 has 14 residues. V shed 1 base and J shed 0 bases, with 7 bases lying between them. The DNA of the CDR3 is TGTGCCAGCAGCTTAGGGGGGACCTCCTACGAGCAGTACTTC. This translates into CASSLGGTSYEQYF.